This TCR beta chain was captured by sequencing in a study of cytomegalovirus exposure and HLA in healthy donors. Study observations and caveats: Some V segments, TRBV6-2 and TRBV6-3 among them, were indistinguishable and were therefore excluded. Investigators reported 150 to 200 TCR beta chains as tied to cytomegalovirus. The classifier, whose performance was assessed in both the original and validation cohorts, reportedly diagnosed cytomegalovirus status with high specificity and sensitivity.

As regards this clone: The antigen remains unidentified.

The germline V gene encodes CDR1 MNHEY and CDR2 SMNVEV (reference sequence). The CDR3 has 13 amino acids. V was pared by 2 bases and J by 7 bases, with 9 bases between. Whereas donors were nominally healthy upon sampling, unrecorded immune exposures were probable. PCR employed 60 Vbeta and 13 Jbeta primers. TCRdb keeps only in-frame clones here, not all; method: immunoSEQ multiplex PCR. The table shows roughly 200,000 clones, with about 80% occurring only once. Source material: PBMCs. This clonotype was obtained from a woman aged 25 to 39 in good health and CMV-seropositive. The J gene is TRBJ1-5, the V gene TRBV27; D gene unclear. CDR3 coding DNA: TGTGCCAGCAGTTTAGAGGGTTTACAGCCCCAGCATTTT. Translated, it gives CASSLEGLQPQHF.